The clone carrying this T cell receptor beta chain was observed a few times. The antigen remains undetermined. V lost 3 bases and J lost 7; bases outside the gene matches: 11. CDR1 SQVTM and CDR2 ANQGSEA come from the germline V gene. The CDR3 totals 16 residues. Individual cDNA molecules were tagged with unique molecular identifiers, the study reported. TCRdb recomputed calls from the 5' RACE reads with MiXCR, one row per CDR3 protein. The table includes 55,000 to 65,000 distinct CDR3 sequences, just under 9% detected once. This sample was included in a study of early T cells in non-severe SARS-CoV-2 infection. Study at large: Investigators sequenced bulk RNA drawn from unsorted whole blood, and chains remained unpaired. Findings of the study overall: Anti-spike CD8 responses were favored by VDJdb matching, which missed private and CD4 specificities.

Sequencing used whole blood. This clonotype originated in an adult who was a healthcare worker with PCR-confirmed SARS-CoV-2 infection or an uninfected control (not recorded which). This chain connects TRBV29-1 to TRBJ2-2; 10 bases align to TRBD2. In nucleotides, the CDR3 is TGCAGCGTTGAGTCAAGCGGGAGGGCTGTTGGCGGGGAGCTGTTTTTT. This gives the protein CSVESSGRAVGGELFF.